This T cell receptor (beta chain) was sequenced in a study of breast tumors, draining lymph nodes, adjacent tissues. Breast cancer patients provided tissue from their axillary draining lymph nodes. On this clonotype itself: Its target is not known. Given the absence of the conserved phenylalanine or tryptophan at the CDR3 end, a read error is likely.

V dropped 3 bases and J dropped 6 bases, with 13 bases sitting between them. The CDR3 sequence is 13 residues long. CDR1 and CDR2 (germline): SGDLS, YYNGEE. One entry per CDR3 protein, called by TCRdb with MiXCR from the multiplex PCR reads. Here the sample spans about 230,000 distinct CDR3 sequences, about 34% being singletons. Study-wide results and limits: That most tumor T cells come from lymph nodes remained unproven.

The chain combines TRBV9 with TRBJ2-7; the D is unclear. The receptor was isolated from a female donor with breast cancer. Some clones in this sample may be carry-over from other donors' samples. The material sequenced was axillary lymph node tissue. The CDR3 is CASSASTRGEQYS. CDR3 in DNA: TGTGCCAGCAGCGCATCCACCAGAGGCGAGCAGTACTCC.